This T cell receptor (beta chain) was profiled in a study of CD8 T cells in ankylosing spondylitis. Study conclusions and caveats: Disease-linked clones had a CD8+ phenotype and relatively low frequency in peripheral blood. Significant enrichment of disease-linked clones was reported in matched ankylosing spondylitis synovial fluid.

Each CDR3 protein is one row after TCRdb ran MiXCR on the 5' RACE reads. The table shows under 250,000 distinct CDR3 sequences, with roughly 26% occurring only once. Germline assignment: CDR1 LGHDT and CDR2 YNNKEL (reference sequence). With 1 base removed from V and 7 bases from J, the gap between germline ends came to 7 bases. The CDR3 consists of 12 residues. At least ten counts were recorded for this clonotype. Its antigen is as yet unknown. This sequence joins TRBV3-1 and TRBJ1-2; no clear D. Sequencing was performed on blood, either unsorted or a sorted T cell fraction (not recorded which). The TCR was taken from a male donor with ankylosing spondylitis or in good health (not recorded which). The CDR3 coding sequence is TGTGCCAGCAGCCAAGTGGAGACTGGCTACACCTTC. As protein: CASSQVETGYTF. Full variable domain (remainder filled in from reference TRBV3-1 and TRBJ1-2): DTAVSQTPKYLVTQMGNDKSIKCEQNLGHDTMYWYKQDSKKFLKIMFSYNNKELIINETVPNRFSPKSPDKAHLNLHINSLELGDSAVYFCASSQVETGYTFGSGTRLTVV.